This T cell receptor (beta chain) was observed in a study of T cells in localized non-small cell lung cancer (dated by TCRdb to the early 2020s). Turning to the overall study: The study analyzed T cell repertoires of hundreds of early-stage NSCLC patients, comparing tumors and uninvolved tumor-adjacent lungs. All 240 or so NSCLC patients in the cohort were treatment-naive and had localized lung tumors that were resected. A mean age of roughly 66 years was recorded for the NSCLC patients, of whom approximately 130 were male and some 99 were female.

Results and caveats for the whole study, not just this receptor: Because the study design was exploratory, TCR variables were selected using unadjusted p-values without false-discovery rate correction. Longer overall survival was associated with higher T cell density in blood, whereas shorter survival was associated with higher clonality in adjacent lung. Because multi-region tumor sequencing was not done, intratumor heterogeneity could not be ruled out. The highest T cell clonality was observed in uninvolved tumor-adjacent lung, where clonality exceeded that of tumor, suggesting that antigenic responses were more focused in uninvolved tumor-adjacent lung. A median of 57 of the top 100 tumor clones were detected in paired uninvolved adjacent lung, and approximately 28 of these tumor clones were also found among the top 100 clones of the paired uninvolved adjacent lung.

TCR beta CDR3 regions were sequenced from DNA using the immunoSEQ Assay. As for the authors' bioinformatics: To compute T cell density, TCR beta template counts were normalized to usable DNA, which was estimated by amplifying housekeeping genes. Richness was estimated using the preseqR package, with extrapolation to 400,000 templates for PBMC samples and to 120,000 templates for tissue samples. Clonality was defined as one minus Pielou's evenness. To identify tissue-enriched TCRs, differential abundance testing was run on productive amino-acid clonotypes with a minimum total count of 5 and an alpha of 0.1. The Jaccard Index and the Morisita Overlap Index were used to quantify repertoire overlap between compartments. GLIPH clustered TCR beta CDR3s with public tetramer-defined viral CDR3s; viral motifs required at least three viral sequences plus V-gene enrichment. In TCRdb, the immuneACCESS table is reduced to in-frame sequences with V and J assigned. These tables do not hold every clone; where another copy was compared, an unresolved V gene accounts for under half, and the others remain unexplained. For V, J and clone size, that table is used; D and trimming come from the DNA. The sample table lists some 10,000 clones, 40% to 55% of them with a count of one. Roughly 4.2% of the sample belongs to the ten largest clones.

This clone was detected only once. The target of this receptor is not known. No much larger clone is present one base from it, and per-base qualities are unavailable. The CDR3, from cysteine to phenylalanine, totals 13 residues. CDR3 DNA is the only sequence kept; it has 39 bases, read in frame from the first base. Taken from the germline V gene, the CDR1 and CDR2 loops are WSHSY and SAAADI. V is pruned by 4 bases and J by 5 bases, leaving 3 bases of the junction without a gene match. The rearrangement combines TRBV10-2 with TRBJ1-2, with TRBD1 identical over 8 junction bases. The starting material was lymph node tissue, obtained before any cancer treatment. The receptor comes from a woman aged 40-69 years with stage II squamous cell lung carcinoma. The CDR3 protein sequence reads: CASSGQGAYGYTF. The DNA sequence follows: TGCGCCAGCAGTGGGCAGGGGGCTTATGGCTACACCTTC.